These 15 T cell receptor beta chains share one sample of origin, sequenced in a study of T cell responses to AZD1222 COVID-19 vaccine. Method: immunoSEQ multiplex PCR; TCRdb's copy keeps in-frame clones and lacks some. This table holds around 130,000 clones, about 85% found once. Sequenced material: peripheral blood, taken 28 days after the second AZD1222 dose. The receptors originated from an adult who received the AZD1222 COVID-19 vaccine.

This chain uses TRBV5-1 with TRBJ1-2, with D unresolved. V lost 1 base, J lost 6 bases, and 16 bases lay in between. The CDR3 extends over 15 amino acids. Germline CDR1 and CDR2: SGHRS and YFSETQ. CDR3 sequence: CASSLPPETVNGYTF. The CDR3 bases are TGCGCCAGCAGCTTGCCCCCAGAGACTGTCAATGGCTACACCTTC.

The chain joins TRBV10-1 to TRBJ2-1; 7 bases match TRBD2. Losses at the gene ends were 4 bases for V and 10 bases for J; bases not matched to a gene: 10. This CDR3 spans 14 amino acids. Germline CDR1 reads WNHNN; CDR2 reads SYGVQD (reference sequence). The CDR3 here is CASSGTSAGGEQFF. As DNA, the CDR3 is TGCGCCAGCAGTGGAACTAGCGCCGGGGGGGAGCAGTTCTTC.

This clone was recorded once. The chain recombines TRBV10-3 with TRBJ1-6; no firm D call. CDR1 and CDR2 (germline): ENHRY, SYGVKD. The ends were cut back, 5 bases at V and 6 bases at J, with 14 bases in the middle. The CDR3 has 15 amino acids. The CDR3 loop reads CAISYLGVGNSPLHF. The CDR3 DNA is TGTGCCATCAGTTACCTCGGGGTAGGTAATTCACCCCTCCACTTT.

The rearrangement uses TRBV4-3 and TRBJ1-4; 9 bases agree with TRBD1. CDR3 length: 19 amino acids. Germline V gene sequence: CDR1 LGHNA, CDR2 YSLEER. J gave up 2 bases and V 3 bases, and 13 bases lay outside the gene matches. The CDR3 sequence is CASSHGQGRSWITNEKLFF. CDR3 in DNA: TGCGCCAGCAGCCACGGACAGGGGCGATCCTGGATCACTAATGAAAAACTGTTTTTT.

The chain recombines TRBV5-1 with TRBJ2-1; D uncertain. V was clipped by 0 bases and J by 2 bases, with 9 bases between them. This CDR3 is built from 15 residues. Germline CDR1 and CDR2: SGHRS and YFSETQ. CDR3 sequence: CASSLVQEAYNEQFF. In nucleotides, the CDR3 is TGCGCCAGCAGCTTGGTTCAAGAAGCCTACAATGAGCAGTTCTTC.

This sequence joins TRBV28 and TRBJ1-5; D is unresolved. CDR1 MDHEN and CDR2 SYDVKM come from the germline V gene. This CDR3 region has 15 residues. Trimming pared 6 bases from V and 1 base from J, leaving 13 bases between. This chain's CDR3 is CASSQGFGSNQPQHF. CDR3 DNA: TGTGCCAGCAGCCAAGGGTTTGGGAGCAATCAGCCCCAGCATTTT.

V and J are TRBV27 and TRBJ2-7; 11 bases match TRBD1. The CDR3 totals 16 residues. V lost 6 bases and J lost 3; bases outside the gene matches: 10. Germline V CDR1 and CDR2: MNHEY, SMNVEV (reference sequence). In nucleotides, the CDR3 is TGTGCCAGCAGGGCCCGGGACAGGGGGAGGGACTACGAGCAGTACTTC. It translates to CASRARDRGRDYEQYF.

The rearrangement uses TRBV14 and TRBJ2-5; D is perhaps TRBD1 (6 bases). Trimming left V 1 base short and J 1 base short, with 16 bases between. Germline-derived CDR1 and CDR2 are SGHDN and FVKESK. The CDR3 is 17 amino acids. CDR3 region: CASSQVGGWSPQETQYF. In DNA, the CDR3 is TGTGCCAGCAGCCAAGTTGGGGGCTGGAGCCCCCAAGAGACCCAGTACTTC.

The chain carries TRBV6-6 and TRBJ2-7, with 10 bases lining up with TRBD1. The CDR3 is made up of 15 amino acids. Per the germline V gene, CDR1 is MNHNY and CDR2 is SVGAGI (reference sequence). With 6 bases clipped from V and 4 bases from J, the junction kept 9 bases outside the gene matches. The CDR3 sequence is CASRPGQGGVYEQYF. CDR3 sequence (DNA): TGTGCCAGCAGACCTGGACAGGGGGGAGTGTACGAGCAGTACTTC.

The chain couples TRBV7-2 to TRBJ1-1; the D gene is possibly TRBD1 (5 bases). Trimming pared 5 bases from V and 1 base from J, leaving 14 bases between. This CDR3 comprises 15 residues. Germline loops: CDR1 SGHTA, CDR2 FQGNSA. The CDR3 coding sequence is TGTGCCAGCAGCCCAACAGACAGATCGAACACTGAAGCTTTCTTT. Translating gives CASSPTDRSNTEAFF.

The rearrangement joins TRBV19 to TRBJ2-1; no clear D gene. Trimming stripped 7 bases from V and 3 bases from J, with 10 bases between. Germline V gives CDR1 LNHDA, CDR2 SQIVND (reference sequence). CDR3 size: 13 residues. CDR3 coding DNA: TGTGCCAGTACCCACCCCAGCTACAATGAGCAGTTCTTC. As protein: CASTHPSYNEQFF. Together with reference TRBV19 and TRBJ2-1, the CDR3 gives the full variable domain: DGGITQSPKYLFRKEGQNVTLSCEQNLNHDAMYWYRQDPGQGLRLIYYSQIVNDFQKGDIAEGYSVSREKKESFPLTVTSAQKNPTAFYLCASTHPSYNEQFFGPGTRLTVL.

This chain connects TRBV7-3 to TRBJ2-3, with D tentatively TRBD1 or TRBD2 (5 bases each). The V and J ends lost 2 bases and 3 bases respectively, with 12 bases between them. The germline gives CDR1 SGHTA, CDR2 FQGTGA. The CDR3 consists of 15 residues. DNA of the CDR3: TGTGCCAGCAGCTTACGAGGGGATAGTACAGATACGCAGTATTTT. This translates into CASSLRGDSTDTQYF.

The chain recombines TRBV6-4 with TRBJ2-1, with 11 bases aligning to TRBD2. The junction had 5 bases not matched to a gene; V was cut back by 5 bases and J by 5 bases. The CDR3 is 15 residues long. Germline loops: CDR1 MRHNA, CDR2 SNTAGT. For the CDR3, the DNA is TGTGCCAGCAGTTATAGCGGGGGGGCCAACAATGAGCAGTTCTTC. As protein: CASSYSGGANNEQFF.

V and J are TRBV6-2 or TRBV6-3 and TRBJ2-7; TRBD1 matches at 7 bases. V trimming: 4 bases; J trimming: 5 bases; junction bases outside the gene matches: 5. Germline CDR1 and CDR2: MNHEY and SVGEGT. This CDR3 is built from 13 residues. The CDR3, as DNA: TGTGCCAGCAGTTCCTTGACAGGGCACGAGCAGTACTTC. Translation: CASSSLTGHEQYF.

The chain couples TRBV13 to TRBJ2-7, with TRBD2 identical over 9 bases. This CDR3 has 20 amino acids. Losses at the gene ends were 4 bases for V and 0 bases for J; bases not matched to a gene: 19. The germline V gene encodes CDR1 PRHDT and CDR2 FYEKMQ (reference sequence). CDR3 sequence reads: CASSSQPISGGLKPSYEQYF. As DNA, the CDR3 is TGTGCCAGCAGCTCCCAACCAATTAGCGGGGGCCTCAAACCCTCCTACGAGCAGTACTTC.